The 30 T cell receptor beta chains below were found in one sample sequenced in a study of T-cell memory formation after mild COVID-19. In TCRdb, the 5' RACE reads were re-called with MiXCR into one record per CDR3 protein. The table includes 300,000 to 350,000 distinct CDR3 sequences, roughly an eighth detected once. The sequencing sample was made of PBMCs or a T cell subset sorted from them (not recorded which). The receptors here all came from a man between 18 and 35 years old who had mild COVID-19 (a few samples of this study predate the infection). Cell type and time point are not known.

The V gene is TRBV15, the J gene TRBJ2-5; possibly TRBD2 for D (5 bases). The germline V gene has CDR1 LNHNV and CDR2 YYDKDF (reference sequence). Trimming shortened V by 0 bases and J by 3 bases, and 8 bases separated the two germline ends. The CDR3 sequence is 14 residues long. The CDR3 protein is CATSRDLGEETQYF. The CDR3 DNA reads as TGTGCCACCAGCAGAGATCTCGGGGAAGAGACCCAGTACTTC.

This chain connects TRBV9 to TRBJ2-3, with 8 bases that match TRBD2. J lost 2 bases, V lost 0 bases, and 5 bases had no gene match. CDR3 length equals 16 residues. Germline V gives CDR1 SGDLS, CDR2 YYNGEE. The CDR3 DNA reads TGTGCCAGCAGCGTAGGTCGGGGGGGATCCACAGATACGCAGTATTTT. Translation gives CASSVGRGGSTDTQYF.

This chain connects TRBV12-3 or TRBV12-4 to TRBJ1-2, with unresolved D. Trimming took off 5 bases at V and 2 bases at J, with 6 bases between the two ends. CDR3 length: 12 amino acids. The CDR3 reads CASSESNYGYTF. The CDR3 DNA is TGTGCCAGCAGTGAATCGAACTATGGCTACACCTTC.

The V and J genes are TRBV9 and TRBJ1-2; 8 positions agree with TRBD1. Germline V gene sequence: CDR1 SGDLS, CDR2 YYNGEE. Trimming removed 0 bases from V and 10 bases from J; junction bases left unmatched: 5. CDR3 length equals 13 residues. The CDR3 loop reads CASSVEAGGDYTF. CDR3 bases: TGTGCCAGCAGCGTAGAGGCAGGGGGCGACTACACCTTC.

The V and J genes are TRBV4-3 and TRBJ1-2; weak D call: TRBD1 (5 bases). V lost 0 bases and J 7 bases, leaving 21 bases between the germline ends. This CDR3 has 17 amino acids. Germline CDR1 LGHNA, CDR2 YSLEER. The CDR3: CASSQDGKGWGVSGYTF. Here the CDR3 DNA reads TGCGCCAGCAGCCAAGATGGGAAGGGTTGGGGCGTTAGTGGCTACACCTTC.

The rearrangement uses TRBV7-2 and TRBJ2-1; 14 bases are a match to TRBD2. CDR3 length: 16 residues. Germline assignment: CDR1 SGHTA and CDR2 FQGNSA. V shed 5 bases and J 10 bases; nucleotides not matched to a gene: 10. In DNA form, the CDR3 reads TGTGCCAGCAGCCCGATGACTAGCGGGGGGGCGGGGGAGCAGTTCTTC. This translates into CASSPMTSGGAGEQFF.

This clonotype was picked up a small number of times. The rearrangement links TRBV4-1 to TRBJ2-5; D is possibly TRBD1 (5 bases). CDR3 length equals 16 residues. CDR1 is MGHRA, CDR2 YSYEKL, per germline. Trimming removed 7 bases at V and 1 base at J, with 19 bases between. CDR3 coding DNA: TGCGCCAGCACTCTAGGGGCGAGGCAGGCCCAAGAGACCCAGTACTTC. Residues: CASTLGARQAQETQYF.

This clonotype has a handful of counts. The J gene is TRBJ1-3, the V gene TRBV29-1; D possibly corresponds to TRBD1 (6 bases). V was pared by 8 bases and J by 1 base, with 9 bases between. CDR3 length: 12 amino acids. Germline values: CDR1 SQVTM, CDR2 ANQGSEA. Here the CDR3 DNA reads TGCAGCTCCAGGGGTTCTGGAAACACCATATATTTT. Translated: CSSRGSGNTIYF.

The gene calls are TRBV7-2 and TRBJ2-1, with D maybe TRBD2 (6 bases). Germline CDR1 and CDR2: SGHTA and FQGNSA. CDR3 size: 17 residues. Trimming removed 0 bases at V and 2 bases at J, with 14 bases between. In nucleotides, the CDR3 is TGTGCCAGCAGCTTAGCGCCAGCGGGTAGAGCCTACAATGAGCAGTTCTTC. Translating gives CASSLAPAGRAYNEQFF.

This clonotype was counted only a few times. The chain combines TRBV29-1 with TRBJ1-6; D is perhaps TRBD1 (5 bases). The V gene's germline CDR1 is SQVTM and CDR2 ANQGSEA. Between the trimmed V and J ends, which lost 4 bases and 9 bases, there was a span of 13 bases. The CDR3 spans 13 residues. CDR3 in DNA: TGCAGCGTTGGGGACGGCCAGAGTTCACCCCTCCACTTT. Amino acid sequence: CSVGDGQSSPLHF. Variable domain in full (rest from reference TRBV29-1 and TRBJ1-6): SAVISQKPSRDICQRGTSLTIQCQVDSQVTMMFWYRQQPGQSLTLIATANQGSEATYESGFVIDKFPISRPNLTFSTLTVSNMSPEDSSIYLCSVGDGQSSPLHFGNGTRLTVT.

A few counts support this clonotype. The V call is TRBV2, the J call TRBJ1-5, with a weak D call TRBD1 (6 bases). Germline V lookup: CDR1 SNHLY, CDR2 FYNNEI. The CDR3 runs to 13 residues. V was shortened by 6 bases and J by 7 bases, with 13 bases between the two germline ends. CDR3 sequence (DNA): TGTGCCAGCAGGGGACAAAGCAGCCAGCCCCAGCATTTT. This translates into CASRGQSSQPQHF.

In this sample, this clonotype turned up a few times. This chain uses TRBV3-1 with TRBJ1-2, with TRBD1 as a possible D gene (6 bases). V shed 3 bases and J shed 1 base, with 9 bases lying between them. CDR1 and CDR2 (germline): LGHDT, YNNKEL (reference sequence). CDR3 length equals 14 residues. CDR3 in DNA: TGTGCCAGCAGCCAGGCGACAGGTAACTATGGCTACACCTTC. This translates into CASSQATGNYGYTF.

In its sample, this clonotype was seen a few times. This rearrangement joins TRBV20-1 to TRBJ2-1, with 12 bases aligning to TRBD2. V lost 3 bases, J lost 5 bases, and 8 bases stayed unmatched. This CDR3 region has 16 residues. Germline values: CDR1 DFQATT, CDR2 SNEGSKA (reference sequence). The CDR3 region is CSARSPSGGAHNEQFF. Here the CDR3 DNA reads TGCAGTGCTAGGTCGCCTAGCGGGGGGGCTCACAATGAGCAGTTCTTC.

For the CDR3, the DNA is TGCAGTGCTAGAGTCCCGCTAGCCTACGAGCAGTACTTC. It specifies CSARVPLAYEQYF. The chain combines TRBV20-1 with TRBJ2-7; D uncertain. V lost 1 base to trimming and J lost 2 bases, with 9 bases between them. This CDR3 region has 13 residues. Germline CDR1 is DFQATT and CDR2 is SNEGSKA (reference sequence).

This chain joins TRBV6-2 or TRBV6-3 and TRBJ2-1; 10 nucleotides agree with TRBD2. V trimming: 5 bases; J trimming: 15 bases; junction bases outside the gene matches: 16. The CDR3 runs 15 residues. Germline V CDR1 and CDR2: MNHEY, SVGEGT. The CDR3: CASSDPTSGSVKPFF. DNA for the CDR3: TGTGCCAGCAGTGACCCGACTAGCGGGTCGGTTAAGCCGTTCTTC.

This clonotype was found a few times. J is TRBJ1-2 and V is TRBV7-2; 8 nucleotides line up with TRBD1. The CDR3 contains 15 residues. Germline loops: CDR1 SGHTA, CDR2 FQGNSA. With 3 bases clipped from V and 1 base from J, the junction kept 4 bases outside the gene matches. In nucleotides, the CDR3 is TGTGCCAGCAGCTTGGGGACAGGAGTTAACTATGGCTACACCTTC. Its translation: CASSLGTGVNYGYTF.

The CDR3 nucleotides are TGCAGTGCTAGAAATGGGGGATCGGGGGCCGGCTATGGCTACACCTTC. This codes for CSARNGGSGAGYGYTF. The V call is TRBV20-1, the J call TRBJ1-2; perhaps TRBD1 as D (6 bases). The V end lost 2 bases, the J end lost 4 bases, and 20 bases lay between the germline ends. This CDR3 region has 16 residues. Germline CDR1 DFQATT, CDR2 SNEGSKA (reference sequence).

V is TRBV6-5 and J is TRBJ1-5; perhaps TRBD1 as D (5 bases). V lost 1 base, J lost 5 bases, and 9 bases lay in between. Germline-derived CDR1 and CDR2 are MNHEY and SVGAGI. The CDR3 loop spans 14 amino acids. The CDR3 sequence is CASSYFGADQPQHF. The CDR3 region has the DNA TGTGCCAGCAGTTACTTCGGGGCTGATCAGCCCCAGCATTTT.

This clonotype was counted a few times. J is TRBJ2-3 and V is TRBV12-3 or TRBV12-4, with 11 bases fitting TRBD2. V lost 6 bases to trimming and J lost 6 bases; unmatched junction nucleotides: 11. The CDR3 is 16 residues long. The CDR3 DNA reads TGTGCCAGCAGCCCGCTAGCGGGGGGCTATCTTGATACGCAGTATTTT. Its protein product is CASSPLAGGYLDTQYF.

The sample holds many counts of this clonotype. This chain uses TRBV5-1 with TRBJ2-5, with a tentative D call TRBD1 (5 bases). The CDR3 consists of 14 residues. Germline CDR1 is SGHRS and CDR2 is YFSETQ. Trimming took off 0 bases at V and 2 bases at J, with 8 bases between the two ends. This CDR3 is CASSLAPGQETQYF. The DNA of the CDR3 is TGCGCCAGCAGCTTGGCCCCAGGGCAAGAGACCCAGTACTTC.

A few counts support this clonotype. V gene TRBV7-3 combines with J gene TRBJ2-3; D might be TRBD2 (5 bases). Per germline, CDR1 SGHTA and CDR2 FQGTGA. This CDR3 has 13 amino acids. The germline V and J ends were trimmed by 5 bases and 2 bases, with 8 bases remaining between them. CDR3 residues: CASSDYATDTQYF. As DNA, the CDR3 is TGTGCCAGCAGCGACTATGCCACAGATACGCAGTATTTT.

The V gene is TRBV12-5, the J gene TRBJ2-6; D is unclear. V lost 3 bases to trimming and J lost 4 bases, with 4 bases between them. This CDR3 is 13 amino acids long. Germline values: CDR1 LGHNT, CDR2 FRNRAP. In DNA, the CDR3 is TGTGCTAGTGGTTTCGCAGGGGCCAACGTCCTGACTTTC. Amino acid sequence: CASGFAGANVLTF.

The chain has TRBV7-2 and TRBJ2-5, with 8 bases that match TRBD2. Germline V gene data show CDR1 as SGHTA and CDR2 as FQGNSA. The CDR3 totals 15 residues. V trimming: 4 bases; J trimming: 1 base; junction bases outside the gene matches: 5. In nucleotides, the CDR3 is TGTGCCAGCAGCTCCAATAGCGGGACCCAAGAGACCCAGTACTTC. It codes for CASSSNSGTQETQYF.

The chain is built from TRBV3-1 and TRBJ1-5; D uncertain. Germline loops: CDR1 LGHDT, CDR2 YNNKEL (reference sequence). V was pared by 0 bases and J by 0 bases, with 15 bases between. This CDR3 is built from 18 residues. Here the CDR3 reads CASSQDRADPDSNQPQHF. The CDR3 DNA is TGTGCCAGCAGCCAAGATCGGGCGGACCCAGATAGCAATCAGCCCCAGCATTTT.

A few counts support this clonotype. This sequence joins TRBV7-2 and TRBJ2-3, with D possibly TRBD1 on 5 matching bases. The germline CDR1 and CDR2 sequences are SGHTA and FQGNSA. V was shortened by 5 bases and J by 0 bases, with 15 bases between the two germline ends. CDR3 length: 16 residues. The CDR3: CASSLLGQGSTDTQYF. The CDR3 DNA is TGTGCCAGCAGCCTCCTTGGGCAGGGTAGCACAGATACGCAGTATTTT.

In this sample, this clonotype turned up a few times. This rearrangement joins TRBV7-9 to TRBJ2-7; D possibly corresponds to TRBD1 (6 bases). Per germline, CDR1 SEHNR and CDR2 FQNEAQ (reference sequence). The V end was cut by 2 bases, the J end by 2 bases, with 19 bases between. The CDR3 runs 17 residues. The CDR3 bases are TGTGCCAGCAGCTTAACAACTCCCGGGGCAGGGGCCTACGAGCAGTACGTC. This gives the protein CASSLTTPGAGAYEQYV.

This clonotype was observed a handful of times. This chain links TRBV18 with TRBJ2-5; 9 bases fit TRBD2. Germline V CDR1 and CDR2: KGHSH, LQKENI. CDR3 size: 15 residues. The V segment lost 3 bases and the J segment 4 bases; nucleotides outside the gene matches: 6. The DNA of the CDR3 is TGTGCCAGCTCACCTCCAGCGGGGGGCCGAGAGACCCAGTACTTC. Translating gives CASSPPAGGRETQYF.

The rearrangement joins TRBV20-1 to TRBJ2-1; possible D gene TRBD2, 6 bases. Germline-derived CDR1 and CDR2 are DFQATT and SNEGSKA (reference sequence). Trimming shortened V by 2 bases and J by 3 bases, and 14 bases separated the two germline ends. The CDR3 loop spans 15 amino acids. In nucleotides, the CDR3 is TGCAGTGCTAGAAAGGGAGGTGACTACTACAATGAGCAGTTCTTC. Translated: CSARKGGDYYNEQFF.

The chain joins TRBV4-1 to TRBJ1-6, with D uncertain. The CDR3 covers 15 residues. Trimming removed 4 bases from V and 9 bases from J, with 16 bases in between. Germline V CDR1 and CDR2: MGHRA, YSYEKL. The CDR3 DNA reads as TGCGCCAGCAGCCCAAGTTCAGATTCGAGTTCACCCCTCCACTTT. Protein product: CASSPSSDSSSPLHF.

This clonotype has only a few counts. This sequence joins TRBV12-3 or TRBV12-4 and TRBJ2-5, with D perhaps TRBD2 (5 bases). The CDR3 spans 12 residues. V was pared by 5 bases and J by 5 bases, with 9 bases between. CDR3 amino acids: CASSEGRETQYF. The CDR3 bases are TGTGCCAGCAGTGAGGGTAGGGAGACCCAGTACTTC.